A single sample is the source of the 12 T cell receptor beta chains below, sequenced in a study of blood T cell repertoires in COVID-19. Measured with immunoSEQ multiplex PCR; TCRdb has only the in-frame clones, and not every one. The sample shows some 160,000 clones, roughly 88% of them seen only once. Source material: PBMCs or T cells enriched from blood (not recorded which). These receptors were taken from a woman in her fifties or sixties who had recovered from COVID-19.

CDR3: CASSPPARGSNTEAFF. The CDR3 DNA is TGTGCCAGCAGCCCCCCCGCGAGGGGGTCTAACACTGAAGCTTTCTTT. The V call is TRBV7-2, the J call TRBJ1-1; weak D call: TRBD1 (6 bases). V lost 5 bases and J lost 2, with 18 bases in between. The V gene's germline CDR1 is SGHTA and CDR2 FQGNSA. There are 16 residues in the CDR3.

The V call is TRBV6-5, the J call TRBJ2-3, with D perhaps TRBD1 (5 bases). The CDR3 runs 16 residues. The germline V gene has CDR1 MNHEY and CDR2 SVGAGI. Trimming pared 0 bases from V and 5 bases from J, leaving 15 bases between. The CDR3 coding sequence is TGTGCCAGCAGTTACTCTGGGGCGATTGGGGTAGATACGCAGTATTTT. Protein sequence: CASSYSGAIGVDTQYF.

The chain couples TRBV5-6 to TRBJ1-3; 7 nucleotides align to TRBD1. Germline V gene sequence: CDR1 SGHDT, CDR2 YYEEEE. The V segment lost 4 bases and the J segment 0 bases; nucleotides outside the gene matches: 4. The CDR3 runs to 15 residues. CDR3 amino acids: CASSLRGRSGNTIYF. CDR3 coding DNA: TGTGCCAGCAGCCTAAGGGGGCGCTCTGGAAACACCATATATTTT.

This clone was seen only once. The chain is built from TRBV18 and TRBJ1-1; 7 bases map to TRBD1. The V segment lost 0 bases and the J segment 5 bases; nucleotides outside the gene matches: 3. CDR1 is KGHSH and CDR2 is LQKENI in the germline V gene. This CDR3 contains 14 residues. CDR3 sequence: CASSPPTGLTEAFF. CDR3 DNA sequence: TGTGCCAGCTCACCACCGACAGGGTTGACTGAAGCTTTCTTT.

The gene calls are TRBV19 and TRBJ1-1; 7 nucleotides agree with TRBD1. Germline lookup yields CDR1 LNHDA and CDR2 SQIVND (reference sequence). The V and J ends lost 3 bases and 0 bases, in that order; junction bases with no gene match: 4. The CDR3 totals 15 residues. Here the CDR3 reads CASSMPTGLNTEAFF. The DNA of the CDR3 is TGTGCCAGTAGTATGCCGACAGGGCTGAACACTGAAGCTTTCTTT.

The chain has TRBV7-9 and TRBJ1-4; no clear D. The CDR3 loop spans 14 amino acids. The germline V and J ends were trimmed by 5 bases and 7 bases, with 14 bases remaining between them. From germline, CDR1 is SEHNR and CDR2 FQNEAQ (reference sequence). CDR3 sequence (DNA): TGTGCCAGCAGCACACACCTGGAGGGTGAAAAACTGTTTTTT. It specifies CASSTHLEGEKLFF.

The chain couples TRBV19 to TRBJ1-2; 7 bases map to TRBD1. V was pared by 9 bases and J by 1 base, with 5 bases of the junction left unmatched. The CDR3 contains 13 residues. Per the germline V gene, CDR1 is LNHDA and CDR2 is SQIVND (reference sequence). CDR3 protein: CASSGQFNYGYTF. The CDR3 region has the DNA TGTGCCAGCTCGGGACAGTTTAACTATGGCTACACCTTC.

The CDR3 loop is CASRTHPGELFF. Written as DNA, the CDR3 is TGTGCCAGTAGGACGCACCCGGGAGAGCTGTTTTTT. The chain is built from TRBV19 and TRBJ2-2; weak D call: TRBD2 (5 bases). V dropped 6 bases and J dropped 11 bases, with 13 bases sitting between them. The germline V gene has CDR1 LNHDA and CDR2 SQIVND (reference sequence). The CDR3 has 12 amino acids.

The genes are TRBV30 and TRBJ2-3; 9 positions match TRBD2. Germline CDR1 and CDR2: GTSNPN and SVGIG (reference sequence). The ends lost 6 bases at V and 1 base at J; junction bases unmatched: 2. This CDR3 has 13 amino acids. CDR3: CACQRGGTDTQYF. Written as DNA, the CDR3 is TGTGCCTGCCAGCGGGGGGGCACAGATACGCAGTATTTT.

The gene calls are TRBV2 and TRBJ2-7, with a possible D match to TRBD1 (5 bases). V was trimmed by 5 bases and J by 4 bases, leaving 21 bases between them. This CDR3 is 16 amino acids long. The V gene's germline CDR1 is SNHLY and CDR2 FYNNEI. The CDR3 DNA follows: TGTGCCAGCAGTCCTAGGGCCCAGGGCTTACCATACGAGCAGTACTTC. Translating it yields CASSPRAQGLPYEQYF.

The chain links TRBV7-3 to TRBJ2-2, with 10 positions matching TRBD2. Germline trimming cut 5 bases from V and 5 bases from J; bases unmatched to any gene: 11. The CDR3 is 17 amino acids. The germline V gene encodes CDR1 SGHTA and CDR2 FQGTGA. In DNA, the CDR3 is TGTGCCAGCAGCCCTTCCGGGCTAGCGGGGGTGACCGGGGAGCTGTTTTTT. Its translation is CASSPSGLAGVTGELFF.

The J gene is TRBJ2-7, the V gene TRBV18, with 11 bases matching TRBD1. V gave up 5 bases and J gave up 1 base; unmatched junction bases: 1. The germline V gene has CDR1 KGHSH and CDR2 LQKENI. This CDR3 has 14 amino acids. CDR3 in DNA: TGTGCCAGCTCAGGACAGGGGGCTTCCTACGAGCAGTACTTC. Amino acids: CASSGQGASYEQYF.